The 10 T cell receptor beta chains listed next were all sequenced from one sample in a study of blood T cell repertoires in COVID-19. Assay: immunoSEQ multiplex PCR; the TCRdb copy retains only in-frame clones and omits some. The table has 150,000 to 200,000 clones, 87% seen once; the top ten hold 1.6%. Sequenced: peripheral blood. The receptors originated from a woman aged 45-60 years with acute or convalescent COVID-19.

The CDR3 nucleotides are TGCGCCAGCAGTCAATCAATTGAGAGGGCGAGGAAGACAGATACGCAGTATTTT. It encodes CASSQSIERARKTDTQYF. The chain combines TRBV23-1 with TRBJ2-3; tentatively, D is TRBD2 (5 bases). TRBV23-1 is noted as an ORF with a role that remains uncertain. Trimming removed 0 bases from V and 3 bases from J, with 19 bases in between. The CDR3 covers 18 residues.

The J gene is TRBJ1-2, the V gene TRBV2; TRBD1 matches 7 bases. The CDR3 consists of 13 residues. V was clipped by 7 bases and J by 7 bases; unmatched bases: 9. The V gene's germline CDR1 is SNHLY and CDR2 FYNNEI. The CDR3 region has the DNA TGTGCCAGCACGAGTGACAGGGCAACTGGCTACACCTTC. Its translation: CASTSDRATGYTF.

V and J are TRBV3-1 (or the pseudogene TRBV3-2) and TRBJ1-4; 10 positions agree with TRBD1. The CDR3 runs 13 residues. The V gene's germline CDR1 is LGHDT and CDR2 YNNKEL (reference sequence). With V trimmed by 5 bases and J by 6 bases, 0 bases remained unmatched. CDR3: CASSGTGDEKLFF. DNA for the CDR3: TGTGCCAGCAGCGGGACAGGGGATGAAAAACTGTTTTTT.

This clone has a handful of counts. The chain recombines TRBV2 with TRBJ1-5, with D perhaps TRBD1 (5 bases). The CDR3 length is 15 residues. The V gene's germline CDR1 is SNHLY and CDR2 FYNNEI. V was clipped by 5 bases and J by 0 bases, with 11 bases between them. As DNA, the CDR3 is TGTGCCAGCAGTCCGCCAGGGATTAGCAATCAGCCCCAGCATTTT. Residues: CASSPPGISNQPQHF.

The genes are TRBV10-2 and TRBJ2-7; D is undetermined. The V gene lost 3 bases and the J gene lost 0 bases, with 12 bases spanning the gap. Germline V lookup: CDR1 WSHSY, CDR2 SAAADI. The CDR3 consists of 15 residues. CDR3: CASSDELVNSYEQYF. DNA for the CDR3: TGCGCCAGCAGTGATGAGCTGGTAAACTCCTACGAGCAGTACTTC.

The chain is built from TRBV5-5 and TRBJ2-5; 11 bases line up with TRBD2. CDR3 length: 17 amino acids. The V and J ends lost 1 base and 2 bases, in that order; junction bases with no gene match: 7. Germline V lookup: CDR1 SGHKS, CDR2 YYEKEE (reference sequence). DNA of the CDR3: TGTGCCAGCAGCTTGTCAGTAGCGGGAGGGGTTCAAGAGACCCAGTACTTC. It codes for CASSLSVAGGVQETQYF.

The chain links TRBV7-9 to TRBJ2-3; a weak D match, TRBD2 (5 bases). The CDR3 length is 17 residues. The germline V gene encodes CDR1 SEHNR and CDR2 FQNEAQ (reference sequence). V lost 5 bases to trimming and J lost 2 bases, with 20 bases between them. In DNA form, the CDR3 reads TGTGCCAGCAGCCACGAAGCGGAGGAACCTTACACAGATACGCAGTATTTT. Its translation: CASSHEAEEPYTDTQYF.

The rearrangement links TRBV5-1 to TRBJ2-2; TRBD2 aligns across 14 bases. Germline assignment: CDR1 SGHRS and CDR2 YFSETQ. V gave up 4 bases and J gave up 7 bases; unmatched junction bases: 9. The CDR3 runs to 17 residues. The chain's CDR3 is CASSHGTSGRTVGELFF. CDR3 bases: TGCGCCAGCAGCCACGGGACTAGCGGGAGAACGGTCGGGGAGCTGTTTTTT. The complete variable domain, with remaining parts taken from reference TRBV5-1 and TRBJ2-2, reads KAGVTQTPRYLIKTRGQQVTLSCSPISGHRSVSWYQQTPGQGLQFLFEYFSETQRNKGNFPGRFSGRQFSNSRSEMNVSTLELGDSALYLCASSHGTSGRTVGELFFGEGSRLTVL.

The V gene is TRBV7-9, the J gene TRBJ1-1, with no clear D. Per the germline V gene, CDR1 is SEHNR and CDR2 is FQNEAQ (reference sequence). The V gene lost 1 base and the J gene lost 1 base, with 10 bases spanning the gap. CDR3 length: 15 amino acids. Here the CDR3 reads CASSLDSGPNTEAFF. The CDR3, as DNA: TGTGCCAGCAGCTTAGATTCAGGTCCGAACACTGAAGCTTTCTTT.

This chain uses TRBV27 with TRBJ1-5; perhaps TRBD1 as D (5 bases). Trimming pared 4 bases from V and 7 bases from J, leaving 17 bases between. Germline V gene sequence: CDR1 MNHEY, CDR2 SMNVEV (reference sequence). This CDR3 comprises 15 residues. For the CDR3, the DNA is TGTGCCAGCAGTTCAATCGGGGGAATTGAGCAGCCCCAGCATTTT. Translation gives CASSSIGGIEQPQHF.